Presented here are 3 T cell receptor beta chains from one specimen sequenced in a study of blood T cell repertoires in COVID-19. Sequencing used immunoSEQ multiplex PCR; TCRdb keeps in-frame clones, though not all of them. The table has 290,000 or so clones, around 85% seen once. The sample taken for sequencing was peripheral blood. The receptors here all came from a middle-aged man with active or convalescent COVID-19.

The chain uses TRBV2 and TRBJ2-7, with 7 bases that match TRBD2. V lost 3 bases and J lost 0; bases outside the gene matches: 5. This CDR3 is 15 amino acids long. Germline V gene lookup returns CDR1 SNHLY and CDR2 FYNNEI. CDR3 sequence: CASSDKASGSYEQYF. DNA of the CDR3: TGTGCCAGCAGTGATAAGGCTAGCGGCTCCTACGAGCAGTACTTC.

The gene calls are TRBV7-3 and TRBJ2-3; 12 bases line up with TRBD2. Germline loops: CDR1 SGHTA, CDR2 FQGTGA. Trimming removed 4 bases from V and 4 bases from J; junction bases left unmatched: 3. The CDR3 has 15 residues. CDR3 nucleotide sequence: TGTGCCAGCAGCTCGACTAGCGGGAGCGCAGATACGCAGTATTTT. Its translation is CASSSTSGSADTQYF.

This clone was detected only once. This chain uses TRBV6-2 or TRBV6-3 with TRBJ1-1; TRBD1 is a possible D gene (5 bases). V gave up 6 bases and J gave up 4 bases, with 12 bases separating them. CDR3 length: 13 amino acids. The germline V gene has CDR1 MNHEY and CDR2 SVGEGT. CDR3 region: CASSRDSLTEAFF. In DNA form, the CDR3 reads TGTGCCAGCAGCCGAGACAGCCTCACTGAAGCTTTCTTT.